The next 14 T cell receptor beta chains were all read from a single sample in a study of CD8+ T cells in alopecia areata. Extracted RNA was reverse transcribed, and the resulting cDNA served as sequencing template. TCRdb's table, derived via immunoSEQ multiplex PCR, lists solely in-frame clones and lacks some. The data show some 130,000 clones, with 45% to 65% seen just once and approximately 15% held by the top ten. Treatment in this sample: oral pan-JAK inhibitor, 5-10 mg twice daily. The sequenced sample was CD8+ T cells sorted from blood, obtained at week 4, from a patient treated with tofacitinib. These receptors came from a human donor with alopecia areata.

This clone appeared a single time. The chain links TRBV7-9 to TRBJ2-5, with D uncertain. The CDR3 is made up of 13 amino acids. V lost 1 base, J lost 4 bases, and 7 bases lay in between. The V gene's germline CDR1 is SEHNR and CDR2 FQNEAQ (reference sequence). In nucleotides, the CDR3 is TGTGCCAGCAGCTTAGAAGATGCAGAGACCCAGTACTTC. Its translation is CASSLEDAETQYF. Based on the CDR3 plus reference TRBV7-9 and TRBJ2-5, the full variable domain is DTGVSQNPRHKITKRGQNVTFRCDPISEHNRLYWYRQTLGQGPEFLTYFQNEAQLEKSRLLSDRFSAERPKGSFSTLEIQRTEQGDSAMYLCASSLEDAETQYFGPGTRLLVL.

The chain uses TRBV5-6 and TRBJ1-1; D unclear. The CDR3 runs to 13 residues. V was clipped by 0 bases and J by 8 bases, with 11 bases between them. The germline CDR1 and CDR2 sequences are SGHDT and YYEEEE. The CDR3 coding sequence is TGTGCCAGCAGCTTGGTACAGCCAAGGGAAGCTTTCTTT. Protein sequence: CASSLVQPREAFF.

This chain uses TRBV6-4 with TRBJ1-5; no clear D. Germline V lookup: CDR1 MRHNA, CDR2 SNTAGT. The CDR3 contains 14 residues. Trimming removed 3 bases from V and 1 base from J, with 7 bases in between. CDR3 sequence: CASSEGSSNQPQHF. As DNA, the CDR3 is TGTGCCAGCAGTGAGGGGTCGAGCAATCAGCCCCAGCATTTT.

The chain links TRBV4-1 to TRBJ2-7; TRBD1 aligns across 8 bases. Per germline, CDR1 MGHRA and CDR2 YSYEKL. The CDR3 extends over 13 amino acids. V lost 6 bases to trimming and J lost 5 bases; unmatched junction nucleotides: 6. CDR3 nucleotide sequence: TGCGCCAGCAGTTCGGACAGGGAGGACGAGCAGTACTTC. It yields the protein CASSSDREDEQYF.

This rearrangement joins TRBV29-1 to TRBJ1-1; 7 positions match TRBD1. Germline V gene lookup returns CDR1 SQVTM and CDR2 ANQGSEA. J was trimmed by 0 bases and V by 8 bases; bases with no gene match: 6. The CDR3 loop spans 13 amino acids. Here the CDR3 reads CSSGDRVNTEAFF. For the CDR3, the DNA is TGCAGCAGCGGCGACAGGGTGAACACTGAAGCTTTCTTT.

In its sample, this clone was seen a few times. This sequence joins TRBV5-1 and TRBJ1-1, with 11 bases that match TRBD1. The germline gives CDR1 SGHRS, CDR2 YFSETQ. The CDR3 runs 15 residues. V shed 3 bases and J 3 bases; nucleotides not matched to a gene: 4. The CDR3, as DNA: TGCGCCAGCAGCTCGGACAGGGGGCTTCACACTGAAGCTTTCTTT. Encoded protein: CASSSDRGLHTEAFF.

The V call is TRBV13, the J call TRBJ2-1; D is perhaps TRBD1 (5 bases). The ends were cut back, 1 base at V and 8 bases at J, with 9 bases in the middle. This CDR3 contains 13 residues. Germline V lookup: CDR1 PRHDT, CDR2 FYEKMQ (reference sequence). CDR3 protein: CASSLDRHHEQFF. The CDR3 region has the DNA TGTGCCAGCAGCTTAGACAGGCACCATGAGCAGTTCTTC.

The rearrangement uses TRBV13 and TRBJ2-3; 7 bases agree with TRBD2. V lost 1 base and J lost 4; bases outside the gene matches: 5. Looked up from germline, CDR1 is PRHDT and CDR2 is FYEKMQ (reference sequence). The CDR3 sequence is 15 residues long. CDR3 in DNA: TGTGCCAGCAGCTTAGCGGGGGGTGGCGCAGATACGCAGTATTTT. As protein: CASSLAGGGADTQYF.

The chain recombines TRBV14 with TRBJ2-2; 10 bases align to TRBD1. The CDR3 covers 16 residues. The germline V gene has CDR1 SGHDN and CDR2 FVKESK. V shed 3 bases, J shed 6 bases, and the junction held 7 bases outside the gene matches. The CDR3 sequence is CASSHGQGESAGELFF. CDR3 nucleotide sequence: TGTGCCAGCAGCCATGGACAGGGGGAATCAGCCGGGGAGCTGTTTTTT.

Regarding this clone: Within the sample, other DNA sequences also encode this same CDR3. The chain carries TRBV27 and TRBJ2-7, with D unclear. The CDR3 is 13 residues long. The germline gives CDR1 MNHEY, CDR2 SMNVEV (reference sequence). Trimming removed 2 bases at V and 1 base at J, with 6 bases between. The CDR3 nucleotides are TGTGCCAGCAGTTTAGGTGGGTCCTACGAGCAGTACTTC. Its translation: CASSLGGSYEQYF.

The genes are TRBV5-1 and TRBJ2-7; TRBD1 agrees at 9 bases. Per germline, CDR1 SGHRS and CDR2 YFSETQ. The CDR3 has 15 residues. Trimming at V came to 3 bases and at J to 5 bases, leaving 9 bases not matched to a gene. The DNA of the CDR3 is TGCGCCAGCAGCTCCGGGACAGGGTATCTCGACGAGCAGTACTTC. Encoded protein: CASSSGTGYLDEQYF.

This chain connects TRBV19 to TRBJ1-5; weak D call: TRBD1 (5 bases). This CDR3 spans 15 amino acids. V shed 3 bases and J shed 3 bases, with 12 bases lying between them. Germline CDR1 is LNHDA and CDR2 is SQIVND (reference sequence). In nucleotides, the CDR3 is TGTGCCAGTAGTATCGGGGGAGAACTCAATCAGCCCCAGCATTTT. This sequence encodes CASSIGGELNQPQHF.

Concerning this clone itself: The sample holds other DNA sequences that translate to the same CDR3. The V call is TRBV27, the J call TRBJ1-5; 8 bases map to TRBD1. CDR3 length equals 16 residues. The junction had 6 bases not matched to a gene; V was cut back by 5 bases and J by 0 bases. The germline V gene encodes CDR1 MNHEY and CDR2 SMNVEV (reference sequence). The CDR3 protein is CASSPSTGDSNQPQHF. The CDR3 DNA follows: TGTGCCAGCAGTCCCTCGACAGGGGATAGCAATCAGCCCCAGCATTTT.

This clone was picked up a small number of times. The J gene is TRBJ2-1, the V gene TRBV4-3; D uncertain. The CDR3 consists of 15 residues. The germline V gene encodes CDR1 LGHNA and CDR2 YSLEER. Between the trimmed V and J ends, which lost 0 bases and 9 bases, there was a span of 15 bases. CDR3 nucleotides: TGCGCCAGCAGCCAAGATTGGGTCTTGCAGAGTGAGCAGTTCTTC. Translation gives CASSQDWVLQSEQFF.